This T cell receptor beta chain was identified in a study of a mutant IDH1 vaccine in newly diagnosed glioma. Study-level information: It was radiotherapy, temozolomide, or both that patients received previously, with most receiving both.

Study-level points and caveats: Apparently, pseudoprogression bore no relation to changes among the top peripheral T cell clonotypes. Vaccine-induced immune responses were detected in approximately 93% of patients.

Specified time point: week 47, end of study. Every vaccine dose comprised 300 ug of mutant IDH1 20-mer peptide plus topical imiquimod. Points on this clone: The antigen is unknown.

Assay: immunoSEQ multiplex PCR; the TCRdb copy retains only in-frame clones and omits some. The sample yields some 50,000 clones, 70% to 85% seen once. Per germline, CDR1 SGHDT and CDR2 YYEEEE. V trimming: 0 bases; J trimming: 3 bases; junction bases outside the gene matches: 5. This CDR3 comprises 15 residues. The sample was PBMCs, taken from a glioma patient whose treatment included an IDH1 peptide vaccine. The chain recombines TRBV5-6 with TRBJ2-5; 7 bases match TRBD1. The clonotype comes from a woman aged 25 to 39 with glioma. Some clones in this sample may be carry-over from other donors' samples. For the CDR3, the DNA is TGTGCCAGCAGCTTGGGAGGGACAGTGGAAGAGACCCAGTACTTC. Its protein is CASSLGGTVEETQYF.